A single sample gave rise to the 21 T cell receptor beta chains below, sequenced in a study of T cells in localized non-small cell lung cancer. TCRdb keeps only in-frame clones here, not all; method: immunoSEQ multiplex PCR. The sample contains 25,000 to 30,000 clones, 92% of which appear only once. The sample in question was peripheral blood mononuclear cells, obtained before any cancer treatment. These receptors all come from a woman aged 35-75 years with stage III lung adenocarcinoma.

The V gene is TRBV7-9, the J gene TRBJ2-7, with D possibly TRBD2 on 5 matching bases. Looked up from germline, CDR1 is SEHNR and CDR2 is FQNEAQ (reference sequence). The CDR3 sequence is 14 residues long. Trimming cost V 3 bases and J 2 bases, with 11 bases left between them. CDR3 sequence (DNA): TGTGCCAGCAGCTTCAACGGGAAAGCCTACGAGCAGTACTTC. It specifies CASSFNGKAYEQYF.

Only a few counts were recorded for this clone. The same CDR3 also results from other DNA sequences found in this sample. The CDR3 DNA is TGTGCCAGCAGTTGGGGACAGGGCTATAATTCACCCCTCCACTTT. This gives the protein CASSWGQGYNSPLHF. The V call is TRBV6-5, the J call TRBJ1-6; TRBD1 aligns across 9 bases. The junction had 1 base not matched to a gene; V was cut back by 4 bases and J by 3 bases. Germline values: CDR1 MNHEY, CDR2 SVGAGI. There are 15 residues in the CDR3.

This chain joins TRBV2 and TRBJ1-2, with unresolved D. The V end lost 5 bases, the J end lost 8 bases, and 15 bases lay between the germline ends. This CDR3 is 13 amino acids long. CDR1 is SNHLY, CDR2 FYNNEI, per germline. CDR3 bases: TGTGCCAGCAGTCCCCCGGGGAGCTCAGGCTACACCTTC. Translated, it gives CASSPPGSSGYTF.

This rearrangement joins TRBV5-1 to TRBJ2-7; D is undetermined. V lost 4 bases and J 6 bases, leaving 14 bases between the germline ends. The germline V gene has CDR1 SGHRS and CDR2 YFSETQ. CDR3 length equals 13 residues. The CDR3 is CASSLDLVGEQYF. DNA for the CDR3: TGCGCCAGCAGCCTGGACCTGGTCGGCGAGCAGTACTTC.

This clone has only a few counts. V is TRBV9 and J is TRBJ2-3; 7 nucleotides align to TRBD2. CDR3 length: 17 amino acids. V dropped 5 bases and J dropped 2; count of bases not matched to a gene: 14. Germline CDR1 is SGDLS and CDR2 is YYNGEE. The CDR3 sequence is CASSPWGGGNYTDTQYF. The CDR3 DNA follows: TGTGCCAGCAGTCCCTGGGGCGGGGGTAATTACACAGATACGCAGTATTTT. Full variable domain (rest looked up from reference TRBV9 and TRBJ2-3): DSGVTQTPKHLITATGQRVTLRCSPRSGDLSVYWYQQSLDQGLQFLIQYYNGEERAKGNILERFSAQQFPDLHSELNLSSLELGDSALYFCASSPWGGGNYTDTQYFGPGTRLTVL.

CDR3 in DNA: TGCGCCAGCAGCTTGTATTCGGGGTCTCTTGAGTCACCCCTCCACTTT. Translating gives CASSLYSGSLESPLHF. The V and J genes are TRBV5-1 and TRBJ1-6; D uncertain. Germline V CDR1 and CDR2: SGHRS, YFSETQ. Trimming stripped 1 base from V and 10 bases from J, with 18 bases between. The CDR3 has 16 amino acids.

The chain combines TRBV18 with TRBJ2-6, with no clear D. With 3 bases removed from V and 0 bases from J, the gap between germline ends came to 6 bases. From germline, CDR1 is KGHSH and CDR2 LQKENI. This CDR3 contains 15 residues. For the CDR3, the DNA is TGTGCCAGCTCACCGAGTGGCTCTGGGGCCAACGTCCTGACTTTC. This sequence encodes CASSPSGSGANVLTF.

The rearrangement uses TRBV4-3 and TRBJ2-3; TRBD2 matches 9 bases. Germline V gives CDR1 LGHNA, CDR2 YSLEER. V was clipped by 4 bases and J by 1 base; unmatched bases: 6. This CDR3 spans 16 amino acids. The CDR3 sequence: CASSRLSGSGTDTQYF. The DNA for the CDR3 is TGCGCCAGCAGCCGACTTAGCGGGAGTGGCACAGATACGCAGTATTTT.

The chain carries TRBV9 and TRBJ2-1; tentatively, D is TRBD2 (5 bases). Germline lookup yields CDR1 SGDLS and CDR2 YYNGEE. With 0 bases removed from V and 0 bases from J, the gap between germline ends came to 16 bases. This CDR3 has 18 amino acids. CDR3 DNA sequence: TGTGCCAGCAGCGTAGCTCGGCGGTCCGAGGGCTCCTACAATGAGCAGTTCTTC. This encodes CASSVARRSEGSYNEQFF.

The rearrangement joins TRBV18 to TRBJ1-1; TRBD1 might be the D (5 bases). V shed 3 bases and J shed 0 bases, with 11 bases lying between them. The CDR3 is 15 residues long. CDR1 and CDR2 (germline): KGHSH, LQKENI. CDR3 sequence reads: CASSPSSRVNTEAFF. The CDR3 DNA follows: TGTGCCAGCTCACCCTCCTCCAGGGTGAACACTGAAGCTTTCTTT.

This sequence joins TRBV5-1 and TRBJ1-1; the D gene is possibly TRBD1 (5 bases). The CDR3 extends over 16 amino acids. Trimming took off 4 bases at V and 3 bases at J, with 19 bases between the two ends. Germline CDR1 and CDR2: SGHRS and YFSETQ. The CDR3 bases are TGCGCCAGCAGCCTCAGACAAAACGCGGGGGACACTGAAGCTTTCTTT. Amino acid sequence: CASSLRQNAGDTEAFF.

As regards this clone: Germline is not matched at one junction end, which may reflect a read error. The rearrangement uses TRBV30 and TRBJ1-2; D is ambiguous. The CDR3 spans 11 residues. Germline CDR1 is GTSNPN and CDR2 is SVGIG (reference sequence). The CDR3 DNA is TGTGCCTGGAGTGTACAGATCTTAGTGGCCTTC. Amino acid sequence: CAWSVQILVAF.

The V and J genes are TRBV7-9 and TRBJ1-4; D gene unclear. The V gene lost 1 base and the J gene lost 0 bases, with 9 bases spanning the gap. The germline gives CDR1 SEHNR, CDR2 FQNEAQ (reference sequence). This CDR3 has 16 residues. The CDR3 loop is CASSLGQLATNEKLFF. In nucleotides, the CDR3 is TGTGCCAGCAGCTTAGGGCAGCTTGCAACTAATGAAAAACTGTTTTTT.

The genes are TRBV28 and TRBJ1-5, with a tentative D call TRBD1 (5 bases). Germline-derived CDR1 and CDR2 are MDHEN and SYDVKM. The CDR3 is 14 amino acids. The V end was cut by 4 bases, the J end by 4 bases, with 11 bases between. The CDR3 protein is CASSSGGGNQPQHF. The DNA for the CDR3 is TGTGCCAGCAGTTCGGGGGGAGGGAATCAGCCCCAGCATTTT. Full variable domain (outside the CDR3, taken from reference TRBV28 and TRBJ1-5): DVKVTQSSRYLVKRTGEKVFLECVQDMDHENMFWYRQDPGLGLRLIYFSYDVKMKEKGDIPEGYSVSREKKERFSLILESASTNQTSMYLCASSSGGGNQPQHFGDGTRLSIL.

V is TRBV30 and J is TRBJ2-7; possible D gene TRBD1, 5 bases. With 4 bases removed from V and 4 bases from J, the gap between germline ends came to 11 bases. This CDR3 is built from 12 residues. Germline V gives CDR1 GTSNPN, CDR2 SVGIG (reference sequence). The DNA for the CDR3 is TGTGCCTGGACGCAGGGAACATACGAGCAGTACTTC. Translation: CAWTQGTYEQYF.

The chain employs TRBV9 and TRBJ2-2; weak D call: TRBD1 (5 bases). The V and J ends lost 1 base and 6 bases respectively, with 16 bases between them. This CDR3 contains 16 residues. CDR1 and CDR2 (germline): SGDLS, YYNGEE. The CDR3 here is CASSVRAGYDPGELFF. CDR3 coding DNA: TGTGCCAGCAGCGTACGGGCAGGGTACGACCCCGGGGAGCTGTTTTTT.

The V call is TRBV4-1, the J call TRBJ2-7; weak D call: TRBD2 (5 bases). This CDR3 spans 17 amino acids. Germline V lookup: CDR1 MGHRA, CDR2 YSYEKL. The V end was cut by 0 bases, the J end by 0 bases, with 15 bases between. Written as DNA, the CDR3 is TGCGCCAGCAGCCAAGACCCAAGGGCAGCGGACTCCTACGAGCAGTACTTC. Translating it yields CASSQDPRAADSYEQYF.

The chain is built from TRBV9 and TRBJ2-1, with TRBD2 matching over 10 bases. CDR3 length equals 16 residues. V dropped 0 bases and J dropped 3; count of bases not matched to a gene: 3. CDR1 is SGDLS, CDR2 YYNGEE, per germline. The CDR3 DNA sequence: TGTGCCAGCAGCGTAGCTAGCGGGAGAAACTACAATGAGCAGTTCTTC. Its protein is CASSVASGRNYNEQFF.

V usage is TRBV7-6 and J usage is TRBJ2-7; D unclear. Germline CDR1 SGHVS, CDR2 FNYEAQ. This CDR3 is 13 amino acids long. Trimming shortened V by 5 bases and J by 0 bases, and 8 bases separated the two germline ends. The CDR3 nucleotides read TGTGCCAGCAGCCCGGACCCCTCCTACGAGCAGTACTTC. Protein: CASSPDPSYEQYF.

The V gene is TRBV30, the J gene TRBJ1-2, with 9 bases lining up with TRBD1. Germline assignment: CDR1 GTSNPN and CDR2 SVGIG (reference sequence). The CDR3 totals 14 residues. With 3 bases clipped from V and 7 bases from J, the junction kept 9 bases outside the gene matches. The CDR3 DNA is TGTGCCTGGAGCGTTAGGGACAGGGCAGGTGGCTACACCTTC. Residues: CAWSVRDRAGGYTF.

The rearrangement links TRBV5-1 to TRBJ2-3; TRBD2 matches 8 bases. This CDR3 comprises 16 residues. V was pared by 0 bases and J by 3 bases, with 6 bases of the junction left unmatched. CDR1 is SGHRS, CDR2 YFSETQ, per germline. CDR3 sequence: CASSLAPAGETDTQYF. In nucleotides, the CDR3 is TGCGCCAGCAGCTTGGCCCCAGCGGGGGAAACAGATACGCAGTATTTT.